Below, one T cell receptor beta chain is given with its context. These data originate in a study of blood T cells in healthy people across ages. The second PCR ran roughly 7 to 12 cycles with a sample-barcoded 5' primer and J-beta primers. All cDNA molecules were each tagged by a template-switch adaptor with 12 random nucleotides. One entry per CDR3 protein results from TCRdb running MiXCR on the 5' RACE reads. Of roughly 900,000 distinct CDR3 sequences listed, roughly 43% are singletons. Germline-derived CDR1 and CDR2 are SGDLS and YYNGEE. V lost 4 bases to trimming and J lost 0 bases; unmatched junction nucleotides: 6. This CDR3 spans 15 amino acids.

This sequence joins TRBV9 and TRBJ1-1; 7 positions agree with TRBD1. Sequencing was carried out using blood. The source is a man in his thirties or forties in good health. CDR3: CASSYGQALNTEAFF. In DNA, the CDR3 is TGTGCCAGCAGCTACGGACAGGCCTTGAACACTGAAGCTTTCTTT.